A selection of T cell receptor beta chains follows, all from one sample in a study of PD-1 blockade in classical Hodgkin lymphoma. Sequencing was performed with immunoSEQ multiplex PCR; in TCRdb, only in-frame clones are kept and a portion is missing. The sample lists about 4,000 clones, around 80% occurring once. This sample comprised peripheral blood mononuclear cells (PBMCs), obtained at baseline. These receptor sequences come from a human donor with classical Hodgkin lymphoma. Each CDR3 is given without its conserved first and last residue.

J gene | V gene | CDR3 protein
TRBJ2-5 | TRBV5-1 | ASSSTSGRALETQY
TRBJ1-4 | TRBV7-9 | ASSDSSTNEKLF
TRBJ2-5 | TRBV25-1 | ASSEAGGHHQETQY
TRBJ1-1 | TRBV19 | ASSIQGENTEAF
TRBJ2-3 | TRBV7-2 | ASSLRDTYTDTQY
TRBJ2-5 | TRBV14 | ASSRQGAAQY
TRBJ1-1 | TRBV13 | ASSGTNTEAF
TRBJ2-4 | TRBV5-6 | ASSEDQDRPVNIQY
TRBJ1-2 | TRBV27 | ASSLFAGVEYGYT
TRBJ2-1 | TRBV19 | ASSMGQGVYDEQF
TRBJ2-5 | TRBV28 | ASSLWTSGSQQETQY
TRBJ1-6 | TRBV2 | ASSGALGAPLH
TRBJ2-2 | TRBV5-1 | ASSLGTVNTGELF
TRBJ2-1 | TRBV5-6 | ASSPRLAASYNEQF
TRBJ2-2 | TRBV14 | ASSQDRGAGVMTGELF
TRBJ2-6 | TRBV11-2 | ASSPGLAPGANVLT
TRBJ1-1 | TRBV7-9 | ASSERDRVLAF
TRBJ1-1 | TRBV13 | ASSLATENTEAF
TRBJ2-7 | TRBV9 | ASSVSAGSYEQY
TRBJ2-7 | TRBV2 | ARSRGSGEQY
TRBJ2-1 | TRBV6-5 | ASSQSGSSYNEQF